This TCR beta chain was sequenced in a study of control samples from healthy donors and cancer patients (TCRdb year 2020). For this clone: Its antigen target is currently unknown. No base quality information exists; no much larger clone differs at one position.

The CDR3, cysteine through phenylalanine, is 14 amino acids long. Just the 42-base CDR3 DNA is kept, in frame starting at base 1. CDR1 and CDR2 were assigned from the germline V gene as KGHDR and SFDVKD. The trim is 3 bases for V and 0 bases for J, with a gap of 5 bases between the germline ends. The method was the immunoSEQ multiplex PCR assay. Not all clones reach the TCRdb copy of this immuneACCESS table, which keeps in-frame sequences only. Checked studies attribute under half of the gap to unresolved V genes and leave the rest unexplained. This sample comprises roughly 95,000 clones, roughly 90% of them detected only once. The ten largest clones capture around 3% of the sample.

Specimen: blood. The sequence is built from TRBV24-1 and TRBJ1-5; no D gene can be assigned with confidence. This receptor was identified in a human donor in good health. The donor label of this sample is uncertain. The CDR3: CATSDHNSNQPQHF. The bases read TGTGCCACCAGTGATCACAATAGCAATCAGCCCCAGCATTTT.